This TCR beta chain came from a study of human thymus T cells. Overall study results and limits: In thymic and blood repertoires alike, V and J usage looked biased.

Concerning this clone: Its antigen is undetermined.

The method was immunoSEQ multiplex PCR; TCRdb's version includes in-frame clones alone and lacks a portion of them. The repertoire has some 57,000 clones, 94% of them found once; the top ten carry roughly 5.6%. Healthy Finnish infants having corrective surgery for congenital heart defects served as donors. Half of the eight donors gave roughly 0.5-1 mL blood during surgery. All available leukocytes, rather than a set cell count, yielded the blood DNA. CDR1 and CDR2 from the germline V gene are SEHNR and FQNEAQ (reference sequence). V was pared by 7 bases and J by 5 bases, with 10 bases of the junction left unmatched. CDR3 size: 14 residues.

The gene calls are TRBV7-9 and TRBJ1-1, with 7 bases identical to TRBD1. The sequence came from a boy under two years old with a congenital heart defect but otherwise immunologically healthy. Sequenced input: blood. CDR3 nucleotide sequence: TGTGCCAGCAAGGACACAGGGGCAAGAACTGAAGCTTTCTTT. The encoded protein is CASKDTGARTEAFF.